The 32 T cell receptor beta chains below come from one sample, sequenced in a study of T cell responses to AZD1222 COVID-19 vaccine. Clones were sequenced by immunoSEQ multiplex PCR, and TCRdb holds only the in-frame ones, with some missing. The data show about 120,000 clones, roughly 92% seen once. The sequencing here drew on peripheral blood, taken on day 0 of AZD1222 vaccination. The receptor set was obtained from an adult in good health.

The CDR3, as DNA: TGTGCCAGCAGTAACCAGGGATCCGGGAACACTGAAGCTTTCTTT. It specifies CASSNQGSGNTEAFF. The chain is built from TRBV2 and TRBJ1-1; tentative D call: TRBD1 (5 bases). V was pared by 5 bases and J by 1 base, with 14 bases between. CDR1 and CDR2 from the germline V gene are SNHLY and FYNNEI. The CDR3 spans 15 residues.

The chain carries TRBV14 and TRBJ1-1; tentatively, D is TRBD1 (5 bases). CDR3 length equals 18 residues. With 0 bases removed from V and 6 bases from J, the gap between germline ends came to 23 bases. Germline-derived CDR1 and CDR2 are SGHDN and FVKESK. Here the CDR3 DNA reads TGTGCCAGCAGCCAAGAAGGGGCGGATTCTCTGTCTACCCCTGAAGCTTTCTTT. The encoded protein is CASSQEGADSLSTPEAFF.

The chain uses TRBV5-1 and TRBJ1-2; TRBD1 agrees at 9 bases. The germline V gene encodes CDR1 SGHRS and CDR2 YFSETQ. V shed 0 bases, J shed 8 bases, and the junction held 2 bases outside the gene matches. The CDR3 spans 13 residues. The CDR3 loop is CASSLDRGPGYTF. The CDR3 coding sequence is TGCGCCAGCAGCTTGGACAGGGGGCCCGGCTACACCTTC. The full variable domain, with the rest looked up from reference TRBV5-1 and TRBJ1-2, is KAGVTQTPRYLIKTRGQQVTLSCSPISGHRSVSWYQQTPGQGLQFLFEYFSETQRNKGNFPGRFSGRQFSNSRSEMNVSTLELGDSALYLCASSLDRGPGYTFGSGTRLTVV.

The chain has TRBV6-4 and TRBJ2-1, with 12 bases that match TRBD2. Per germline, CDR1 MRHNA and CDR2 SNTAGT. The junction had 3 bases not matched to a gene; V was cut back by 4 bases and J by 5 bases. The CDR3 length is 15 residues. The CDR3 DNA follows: TGTGCCAGCAGTGGGGGACTAGCGGGCGACAATGAGCAGTTCTTC. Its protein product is CASSGGLAGDNEQFF.

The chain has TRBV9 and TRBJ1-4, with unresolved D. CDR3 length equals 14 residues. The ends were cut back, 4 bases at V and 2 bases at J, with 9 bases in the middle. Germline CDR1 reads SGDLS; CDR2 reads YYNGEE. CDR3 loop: CASSPTATNEKLFF. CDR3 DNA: TGTGCCAGCAGCCCTACCGCGACTAATGAAAAACTGTTTTTT.

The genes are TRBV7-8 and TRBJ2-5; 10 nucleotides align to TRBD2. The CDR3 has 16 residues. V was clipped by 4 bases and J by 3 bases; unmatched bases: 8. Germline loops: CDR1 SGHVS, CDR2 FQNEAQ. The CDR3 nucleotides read TGTGCCAGCAGCTCCCCCGGCACTAGCGGGGAAGAGACCCAGTACTTC. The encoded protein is CASSSPGTSGEETQYF. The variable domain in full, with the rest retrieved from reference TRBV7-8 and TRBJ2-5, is GAGVSQSPRYKVAKRGQDVALRCDPISGHVSLFWYQQALGQGPEFLTYFQNEAQLDKSGLPSDRFFAERPEGSVSTLKIQRTQQEDSAVYLCASSSPGTSGEETQYFGPGTRLLVL.

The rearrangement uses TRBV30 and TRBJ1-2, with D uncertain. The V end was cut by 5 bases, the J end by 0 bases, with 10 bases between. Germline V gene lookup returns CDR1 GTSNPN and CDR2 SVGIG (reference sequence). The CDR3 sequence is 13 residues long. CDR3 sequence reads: CAWDYGANYGYTF. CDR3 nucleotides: TGTGCCTGGGACTATGGAGCTAACTATGGCTACACCTTC.

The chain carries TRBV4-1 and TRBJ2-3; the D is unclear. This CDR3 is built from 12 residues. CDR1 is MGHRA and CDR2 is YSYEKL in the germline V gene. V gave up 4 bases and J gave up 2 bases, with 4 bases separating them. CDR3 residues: CASSPPTDTQYF. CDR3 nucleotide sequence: TGCGCCAGCAGCCCACCCACAGATACGCAGTATTTT.

For the CDR3, the DNA is TGTGCCAGCAGTCGCGGGAGTGGTGCCGTCGAGCAGTACGTC. Its translation: CASSRGSGAVEQYV. The chain carries TRBV7-9 and TRBJ2-7; 7 bases agree with TRBD2. The CDR3 sequence is 14 residues long. V was clipped by 6 bases and J by 6 bases; unmatched bases: 11. CDR1 and CDR2 (germline): SEHNR, FQNEAQ (reference sequence).

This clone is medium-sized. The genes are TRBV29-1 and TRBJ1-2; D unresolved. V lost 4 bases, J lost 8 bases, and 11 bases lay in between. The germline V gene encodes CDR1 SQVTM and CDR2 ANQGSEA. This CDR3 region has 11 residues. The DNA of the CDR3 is TGCAGCGTTGTAACAGCAACGGGCTACACCTTC. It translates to CSVVTATGYTF.

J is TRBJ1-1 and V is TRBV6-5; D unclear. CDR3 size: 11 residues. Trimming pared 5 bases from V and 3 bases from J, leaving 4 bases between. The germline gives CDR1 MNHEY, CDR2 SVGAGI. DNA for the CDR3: TGTGCCAGCAGTACACACACTGAAGCTTTCTTT. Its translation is CASSTHTEAFF.

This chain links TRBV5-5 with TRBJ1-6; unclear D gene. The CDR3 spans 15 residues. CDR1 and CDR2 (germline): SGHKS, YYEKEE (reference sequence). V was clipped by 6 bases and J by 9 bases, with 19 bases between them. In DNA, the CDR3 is TGTGCCAGCAACGTGGGGTGGGCCCGGGGTTCACCCCTCCACTTT. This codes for CASNVGWARGSPLHF.

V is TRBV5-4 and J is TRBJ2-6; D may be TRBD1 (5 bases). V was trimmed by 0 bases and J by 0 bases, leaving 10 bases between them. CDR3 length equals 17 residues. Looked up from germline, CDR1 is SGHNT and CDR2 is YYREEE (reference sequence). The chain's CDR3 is CASSLARASSGANVLTF. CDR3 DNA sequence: TGTGCCAGCAGCTTGGCCAGGGCTAGCTCTGGGGCCAACGTCCTGACTTTC.

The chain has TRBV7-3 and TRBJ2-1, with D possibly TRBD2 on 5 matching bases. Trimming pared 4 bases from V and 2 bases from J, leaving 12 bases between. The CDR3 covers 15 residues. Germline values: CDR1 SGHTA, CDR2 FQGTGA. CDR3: CASSSHRTAYNEQFF. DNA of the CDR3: TGTGCCAGCAGCTCCCATCGGACTGCCTACAATGAGCAGTTCTTC.

This CDR3 is CASSSTGNSGNTIYF. The CDR3 DNA is TGTGCCAGCAGCTCGACAGGGAACTCTGGAAACACCATATATTTT. The chain couples TRBV6-6 to TRBJ1-3; TRBD1 matches 7 bases. The CDR3 is made up of 15 amino acids. The V and J ends lost 6 bases and 0 bases, in that order; junction bases with no gene match: 5. Germline CDR1 is MNHNY and CDR2 is SVGAGI (reference sequence).

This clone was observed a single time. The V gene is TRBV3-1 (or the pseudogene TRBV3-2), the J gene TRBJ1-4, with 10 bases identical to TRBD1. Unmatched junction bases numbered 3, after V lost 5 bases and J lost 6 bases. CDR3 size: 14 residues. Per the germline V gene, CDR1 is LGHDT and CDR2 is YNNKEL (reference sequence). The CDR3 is CASSGGTGDEKLFF. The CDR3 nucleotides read TGTGCCAGCAGCGGTGGGACAGGGGATGAAAAACTGTTTTTT.

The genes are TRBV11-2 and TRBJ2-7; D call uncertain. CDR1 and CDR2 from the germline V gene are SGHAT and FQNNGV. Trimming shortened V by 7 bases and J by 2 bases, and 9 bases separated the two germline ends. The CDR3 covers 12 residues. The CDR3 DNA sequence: TGTGCCAGCATGGACGGTCCCTACGAGCAGTACTTC. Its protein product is CASMDGPYEQYF.

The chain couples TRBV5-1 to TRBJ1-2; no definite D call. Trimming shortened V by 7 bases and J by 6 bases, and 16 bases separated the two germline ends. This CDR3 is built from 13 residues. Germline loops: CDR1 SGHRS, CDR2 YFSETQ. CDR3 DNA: TGCGCCAGCCGGGAATGGCAGATCGATGGCTACACCTTC. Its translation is CASREWQIDGYTF.

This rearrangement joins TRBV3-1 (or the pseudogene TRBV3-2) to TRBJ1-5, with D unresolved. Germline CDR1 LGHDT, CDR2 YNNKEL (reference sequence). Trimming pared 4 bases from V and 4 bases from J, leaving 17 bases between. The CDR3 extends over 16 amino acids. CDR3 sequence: CASSPHSGLENQPQHF. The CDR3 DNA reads TGTGCCAGCAGCCCCCACTCTGGACTGGAAAATCAGCCCCAGCATTTT.

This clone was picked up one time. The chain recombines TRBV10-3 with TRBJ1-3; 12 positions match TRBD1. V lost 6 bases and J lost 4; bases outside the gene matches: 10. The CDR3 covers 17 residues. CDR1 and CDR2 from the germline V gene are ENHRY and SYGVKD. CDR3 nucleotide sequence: TGTGCCATCAGCGCTCCGGGACAGGGGGCTTCGGGAAACACCATATATTTT. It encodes CAISAPGQGASGNTIYF.

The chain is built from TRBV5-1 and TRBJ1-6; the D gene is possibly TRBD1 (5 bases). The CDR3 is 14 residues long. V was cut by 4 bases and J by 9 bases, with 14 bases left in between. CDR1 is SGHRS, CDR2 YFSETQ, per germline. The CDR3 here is CASSPGPTSSPLHF. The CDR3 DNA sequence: TGCGCCAGCAGCCCGGGGCCTACTAGTTCACCCCTCCACTTT.

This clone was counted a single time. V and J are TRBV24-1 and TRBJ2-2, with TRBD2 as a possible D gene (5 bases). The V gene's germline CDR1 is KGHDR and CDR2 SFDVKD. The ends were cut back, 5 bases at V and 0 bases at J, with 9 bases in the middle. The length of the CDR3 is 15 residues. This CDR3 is CATSVNSANTGELFF. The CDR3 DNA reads TGTGCCACCAGTGTAAATAGCGCGAACACCGGGGAGCTGTTTTTT.

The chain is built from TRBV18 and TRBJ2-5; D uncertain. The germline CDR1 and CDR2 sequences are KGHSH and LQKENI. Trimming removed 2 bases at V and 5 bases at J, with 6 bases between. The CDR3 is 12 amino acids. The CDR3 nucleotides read TGTGCCAGCTCACCAACGAGGGAGACCCAGTACTTC. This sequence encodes CASSPTRETQYF.

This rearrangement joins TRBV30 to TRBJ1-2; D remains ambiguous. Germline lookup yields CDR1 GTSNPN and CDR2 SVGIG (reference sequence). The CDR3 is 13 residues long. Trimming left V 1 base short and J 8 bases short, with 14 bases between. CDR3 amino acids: CAWSAVGLGGYTF. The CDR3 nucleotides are TGTGCCTGGAGTGCCGTTGGCCTGGGAGGCTACACCTTC.

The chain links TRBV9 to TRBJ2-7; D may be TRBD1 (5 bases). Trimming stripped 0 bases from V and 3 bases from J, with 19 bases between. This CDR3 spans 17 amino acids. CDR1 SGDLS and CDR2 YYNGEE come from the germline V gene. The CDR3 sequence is CASSVGPGLGVIYEQYF. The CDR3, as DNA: TGTGCCAGCAGCGTAGGACCCGGTTTAGGGGTAATCTACGAGCAGTACTTC.

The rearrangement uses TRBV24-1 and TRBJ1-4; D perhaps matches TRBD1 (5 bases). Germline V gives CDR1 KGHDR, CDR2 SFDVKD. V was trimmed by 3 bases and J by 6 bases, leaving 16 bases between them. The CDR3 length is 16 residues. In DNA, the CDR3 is TGTGCCACCAGTGATCGTCGGGACGGGCGGGATGAAAAACTGTTTTTT. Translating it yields CATSDRRDGRDEKLFF.

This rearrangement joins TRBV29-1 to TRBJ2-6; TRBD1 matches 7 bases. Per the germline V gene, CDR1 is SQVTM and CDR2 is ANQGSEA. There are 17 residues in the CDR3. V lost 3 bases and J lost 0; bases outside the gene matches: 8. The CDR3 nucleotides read TGCAGCGTTGAGAACAGACAGGGAAGCTCTGGGGCCAACGTCCTGACTTTC. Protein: CSVENRQGSSGANVLTF.

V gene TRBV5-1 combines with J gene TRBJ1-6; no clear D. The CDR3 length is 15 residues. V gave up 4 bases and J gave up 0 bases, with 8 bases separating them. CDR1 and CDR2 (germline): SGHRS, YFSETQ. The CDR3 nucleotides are TGCGCCAGCAGCCAGCACAGCTCCTATAATTCACCCCTCCACTTT. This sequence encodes CASSQHSSYNSPLHF.

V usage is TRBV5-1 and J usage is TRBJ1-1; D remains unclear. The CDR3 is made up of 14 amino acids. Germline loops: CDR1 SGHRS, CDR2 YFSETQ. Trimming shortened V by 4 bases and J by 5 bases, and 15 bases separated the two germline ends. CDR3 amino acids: CASSRNSPGTEAFF. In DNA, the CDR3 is TGCGCCAGCAGCCGAAACTCTCCCGGGACTGAAGCTTTCTTT.

The CDR3 DNA reads as TGTGCCAGCAGCTTAGACAGGGGAGGAAGGACAGATACGCAGTATTTT. This sequence encodes CASSLDRGGRTDTQYF. This chain connects TRBV7-2 to TRBJ2-3; tentative D call: TRBD1 (7 bases). This CDR3 contains 16 residues. Per germline, CDR1 SGHTA and CDR2 FQGNSA. Trimming took off 1 base at V and 3 bases at J, with 14 bases between the two ends.

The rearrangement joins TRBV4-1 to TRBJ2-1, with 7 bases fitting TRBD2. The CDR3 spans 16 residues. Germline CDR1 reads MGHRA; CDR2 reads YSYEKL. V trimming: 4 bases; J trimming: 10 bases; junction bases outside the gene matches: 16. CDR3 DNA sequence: TGCGCCAGCAGCCGCCAGTCGGCGGGGAGGGACGGGGAGCAGTTCTTC. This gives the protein CASSRQSAGRDGEQFF.

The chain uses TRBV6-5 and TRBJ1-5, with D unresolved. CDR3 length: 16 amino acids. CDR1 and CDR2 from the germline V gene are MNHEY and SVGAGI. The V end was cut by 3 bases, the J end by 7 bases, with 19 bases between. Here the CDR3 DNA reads TGTGCCAGCAGTTATTCCCTGCCGGTCGGCGAGCAGCCCCAGCATTTT. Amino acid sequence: CASSYSLPVGEQPQHF.